This T cell receptor beta chain was identified during a study of breast tumors, draining lymph nodes, adjacent tissues. MiXCR, applied by TCRdb to the multiplex PCR reads, yields one record per CDR3 protein. Counted here are 200,000 or so distinct CDR3 sequences, 30% to 40% occurring once; the ten biggest clones make up approximately 4.3%. The CDR3 sequence is 18 residues long. Germline V CDR1 and CDR2: MDHEN, SYDVKM. V shed 1 base and J 0 bases; nucleotides not matched to a gene: 9. The lymph nodes were axillary draining lymph nodes from breast cancer patients. Study-wide points: Luminal-like breast cancer showed significantly higher tumor–nontumor repertoire similarity than basal-like. Tumor TCR diversity was below lymph nodes but above nontumor tissue. The data were judged consistent with most tumor T cells coming from lymph node and expanding in tumor.

Concerning this clonotype itself: As yet, its antigen is unknown.

The rearrangement joins TRBV28 to TRBJ1-5, with 7 bases lining up with TRBD1. The sample consisted of axillary lymph node tissue. This TCR derives from a female donor with breast cancer. Some clones in this sample may be carry-over from other donors' samples. CDR3 residues: CASSLLGGQVDSNQPQHF. CDR3 DNA: TGTGCCAGCAGTTTATTGGGTGGACAGGTCGATAGCAATCAGCCCCAGCATTTT.